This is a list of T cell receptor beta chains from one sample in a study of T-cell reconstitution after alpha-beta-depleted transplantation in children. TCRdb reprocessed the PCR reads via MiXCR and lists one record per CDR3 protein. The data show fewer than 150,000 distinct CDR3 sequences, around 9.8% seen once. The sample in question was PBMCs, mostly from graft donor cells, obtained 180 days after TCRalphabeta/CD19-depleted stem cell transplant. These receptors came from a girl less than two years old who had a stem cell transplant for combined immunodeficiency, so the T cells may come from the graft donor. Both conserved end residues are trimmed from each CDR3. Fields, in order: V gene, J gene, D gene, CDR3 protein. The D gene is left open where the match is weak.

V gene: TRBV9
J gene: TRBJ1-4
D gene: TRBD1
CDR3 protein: ASSGRQGRGEKLF

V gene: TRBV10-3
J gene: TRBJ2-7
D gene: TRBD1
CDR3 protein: AISESPDRAYEQY

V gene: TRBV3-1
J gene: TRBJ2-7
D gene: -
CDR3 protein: ASSRYSYEQY

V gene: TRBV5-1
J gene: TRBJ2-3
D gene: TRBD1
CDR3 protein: ASSLADRGSDTQY

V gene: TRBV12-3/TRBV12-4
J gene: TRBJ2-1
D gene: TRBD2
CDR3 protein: ASSPQAGVMGEQF

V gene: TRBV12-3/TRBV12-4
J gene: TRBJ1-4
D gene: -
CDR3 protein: ASTSGRRISNEKLF

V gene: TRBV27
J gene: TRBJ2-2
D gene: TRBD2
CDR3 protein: ASRGLASTGELF

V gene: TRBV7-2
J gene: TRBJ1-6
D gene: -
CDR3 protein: ASSSRILHLH

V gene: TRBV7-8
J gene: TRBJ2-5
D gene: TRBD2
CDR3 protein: ASSFQGLRETQY

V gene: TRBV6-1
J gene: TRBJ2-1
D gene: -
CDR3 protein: ASSLLAGVYNEQF

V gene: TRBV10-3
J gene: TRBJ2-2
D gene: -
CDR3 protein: AISVLDWITGELF

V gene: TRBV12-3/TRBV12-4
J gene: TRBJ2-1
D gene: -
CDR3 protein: ASSFAGFNEQF

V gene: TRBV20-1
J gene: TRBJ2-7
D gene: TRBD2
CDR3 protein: SATGLAGYEQY

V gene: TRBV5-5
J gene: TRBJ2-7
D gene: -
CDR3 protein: ASSLATGQFRVYEQY

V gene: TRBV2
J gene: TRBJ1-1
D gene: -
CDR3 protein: ASSVKAF

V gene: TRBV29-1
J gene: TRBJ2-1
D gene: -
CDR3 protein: SVATGVYNEQF

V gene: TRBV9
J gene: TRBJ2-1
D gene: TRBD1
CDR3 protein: ASSGDSYNEQF

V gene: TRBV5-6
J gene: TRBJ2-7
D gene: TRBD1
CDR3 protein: ASSFGTGHSYEQY

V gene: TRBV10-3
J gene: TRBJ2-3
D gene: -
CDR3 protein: AISEWGLGTDTQY

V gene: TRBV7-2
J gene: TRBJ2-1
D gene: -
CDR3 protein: ASSLGLTVPSYNEQF

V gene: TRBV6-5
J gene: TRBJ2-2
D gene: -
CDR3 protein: ASSYPTGDNTGELF

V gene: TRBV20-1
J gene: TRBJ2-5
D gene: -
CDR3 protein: SARSQETQY

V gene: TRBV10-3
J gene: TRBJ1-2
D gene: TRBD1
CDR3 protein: AISAGGHYGYT

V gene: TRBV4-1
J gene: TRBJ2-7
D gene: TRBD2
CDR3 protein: ASSQVGLAGGPQAREEQY

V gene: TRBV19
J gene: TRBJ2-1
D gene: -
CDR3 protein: ASSIIGDNEQF

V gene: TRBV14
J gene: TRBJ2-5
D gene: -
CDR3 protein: ASSHIAYQETQY

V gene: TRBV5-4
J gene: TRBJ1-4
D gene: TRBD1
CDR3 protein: ASSLQGEKLF

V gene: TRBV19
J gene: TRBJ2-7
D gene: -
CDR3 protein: ASSRGGGRPKEQY

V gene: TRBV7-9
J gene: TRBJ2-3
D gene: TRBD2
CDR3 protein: ASSRGLAGGSDTQY

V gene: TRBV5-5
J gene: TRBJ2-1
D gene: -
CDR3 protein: ASSLDGIGNEQF

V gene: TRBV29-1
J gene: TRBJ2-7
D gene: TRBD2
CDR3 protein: SVLGGLEFHEQY

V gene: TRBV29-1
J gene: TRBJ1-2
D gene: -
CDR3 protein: SVGSTEFYGYT

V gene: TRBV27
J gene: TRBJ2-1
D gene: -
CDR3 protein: ASSLPGALNEQF